The 28 T cell receptor beta chains below all came from one sample that was sequenced in a study of beta chain features in type 1 diabetes. Expressed TCRB transcripts were sequenced after all isolated RNA was converted to cDNA. TCRdb's copy holds only in-frame clones and misses some; the assay was immunoSEQ multiplex PCR. The top ten clones hold over 0.05% of a sample with some 99,000 clones, 30% to 40% of them seen once. Sequencing input: stem cell memory CD4+ T cells from blood. The source of these receptors is a young woman in good health.

The chain recombines TRBV9 with TRBJ2-1, with 7 nucleotides matching TRBD2. Germline V CDR1 and CDR2: SGDLS, YYNGEE. Trimming cost V 2 bases and J 4 bases; bases outside gene matches: 3. The CDR3 has 14 amino acids. The CDR3 loop is CASSVGLLYNEQFF. The CDR3 coding sequence is TGTGCCAGCAGCGTGGGACTACTTTACAATGAGCAGTTCTTC. Drawing the rest from reference TRBV9 and TRBJ2-1, the complete variable domain is DSGVTQTPKHLITATGQRVTLRCSPRSGDLSVYWYQQSLDQGLQFLIQYYNGEERAKGNILERFSAQQFPDLHSELNLSSLELGDSALYFCASSVGLLYNEQFFGPGTRLTVL.

J is TRBJ1-2 and V is TRBV5-1; TRBD1 matches at 8 bases. CDR3 size: 13 residues. Trimming took 6 bases from V and 8 from J; bases not matched to a gene: 9. The germline V gene has CDR1 SGHRS and CDR2 YFSETQ. The CDR3 protein is CASTLTGVEGYTF. CDR3 bases: TGCGCCAGCACTTTGACAGGGGTGGAGGGCTACACCTTC.

This clone came up a few times. V gene TRBV28 combines with J gene TRBJ1-5, with D hard to call. The germline CDR1 and CDR2 sequences are MDHEN and SYDVKM. The CDR3 spans 13 residues. Trimming removed 3 bases at V and 2 bases at J, with 5 bases between. The CDR3 bases are TGTGCCAGCAGTTTGTTAGGCAATCAGCCCCAGCATTTT. Residues: CASSLLGNQPQHF.

This clone occurred a few times. V gene TRBV7-2 combines with J gene TRBJ2-1; 10 bases fit TRBD2. The CDR3 is made up of 17 amino acids. V shed 2 bases, J shed 10 bases, and the junction held 14 bases outside the gene matches. Looked up from germline, CDR1 is SGHTA and CDR2 is FQGNSA. In DNA form, the CDR3 reads TGTGCCAGCAGCTTATCGTTCCTAGCGGGAGTGGGTTTAGAGCAGTTCTTC. It encodes CASSLSFLAGVGLEQFF.

V is TRBV5-1 and J is TRBJ1-5; 8 bases fit TRBD1. This CDR3 has 12 residues. CDR1 is SGHRS, CDR2 YFSETQ, per germline. After removal of 3 bases from V and 10 bases from J, the junction contained 3 bases not matched to a gene. CDR3 nucleotides: TGCGCCAGCAGCTCCGGACAGGGACCCCAGCATTTT. Its protein is CASSSGQGPQHF. The complete variable domain, with remaining parts taken from reference TRBV5-1 and TRBJ1-5, reads KAGVTQTPRYLIKTRGQQVTLSCSPISGHRSVSWYQQTPGQGLQFLFEYFSETQRNKGNFPGRFSGRQFSNSRSEMNVSTLELGDSALYLCASSSGQGPQHFGDGTRLSIL.

This clone was counted between two and nine times. The chain has TRBV5-1 and TRBJ1-1; TRBD1 matches 8 bases. V lost 7 bases and J lost 3; bases outside the gene matches: 2. The length of the CDR3 is 12 residues. Germline CDR1 and CDR2: SGHRS and YFSETQ. The CDR3 reads CASQGAYTEAFF. CDR3 sequence (DNA): TGCGCCAGCCAGGGGGCTTACACTGAAGCTTTCTTT.

V gene TRBV4-2 combines with J gene TRBJ2-1, with 7 bases lining up with TRBD2. Looked up from germline, CDR1 is LGHNA and CDR2 is YNFKEQ. This CDR3 region has 15 residues. V was pared by 0 bases and J by 5 bases, with 4 bases of the junction left unmatched. CDR3 sequence (DNA): TGTGCCAGCAGCCAAGAGCGGGGGAGGCACAATGAGCAGTTCTTC. Amino acids: CASSQERGRHNEQFF.

In this sample, this clone turned up many times. Mismatch with germline at one junction end may stem from a read error. The chain recombines TRBV12-5 with TRBJ2-1; unclear D gene. Germline values: CDR1 LGHNT, CDR2 FRNRAP. The CDR3 sequence is 13 residues long. CDR3 residues: CASGLVSYSEQFF. CDR3 coding DNA: TGTGCTAGTGGTTTGGTATCCTACAGTGAGCAGTTCTTC.

This clone was counted only a few times. The J gene is TRBJ1-2, the V gene TRBV27, with TRBD1 matching over 9 bases. Germline V gene lookup returns CDR1 MNHEY and CDR2 SMNVEV (reference sequence). With V trimmed by 8 bases and J by 5 bases, 6 bases remained unmatched. CDR3 size: 13 residues. The CDR3 nucleotides read TGTGCCAGCGGAGGACAGGGGCGGTATGGCTACACCTTC. This codes for CASGGQGRYGYTF.

The chain joins TRBV2 to TRBJ2-1; TRBD2 agrees at 12 bases. Unmatched junction bases numbered 14, after V lost 6 bases and J lost 11 bases. Germline CDR1 reads SNHLY; CDR2 reads FYNNEI. The CDR3 has 16 amino acids. For the CDR3, the DNA is TGTGCCAGCAGGGTCCTGACTAGCGGGAGAATTTCTAAGCAGTTCTTC. It yields the protein CASRVLTSGRISKQFF.

This chain uses TRBV7-2 with TRBJ2-7; D not certain. Between the trimmed V and J ends, which lost 0 bases and 7 bases, there was a span of 4 bases. CDR1 and CDR2 from the germline V gene are SGHTA and FQGNSA. The length of the CDR3 is 11 residues. CDR3 DNA: TGTGCCAGCAGCTTAGCGCGAGAGCAGTACTTC. Protein product: CASSLAREQYF. Together with reference TRBV7-2 and TRBJ2-7, the CDR3 gives the full variable domain: GAGVSQSPSNKVTEKGKDVELRCDPISGHTALYWYRQSLGQGLEFLIYFQGNSAPDKSGLPSDRFSAERTGGSVSTLTIQRTQQEDSAVYLCASSLAREQYFGPGTRLTVT.

This chain connects TRBV28 to TRBJ2-7; D is unclear. CDR3 length: 14 residues. V gave up 4 bases and J gave up 10 bases, with 20 bases separating them. Germline V lookup: CDR1 MDHEN, CDR2 SYDVKM. CDR3 nucleotides: TGTGCCAGCAGTTCTCCGGGTCCTCCTATCTTCCAGTACTTC. As protein: CASSSPGPPIFQYF. The full variable domain, with the rest looked up from reference TRBV28 and TRBJ2-7, is DVKVTQSSRYLVKRTGEKVFLECVQDMDHENMFWYRQDPGLGLRLIYFSYDVKMKEKGDIPEGYSVSREKKERFSLILESASTNQTSMYLCASSSPGPPIFQYFGPGTRLTVT.

This rearrangement joins TRBV4-2 to TRBJ2-7; possible D gene TRBD1, 6 bases. This CDR3 contains 14 residues. The germline CDR1 and CDR2 sequences are LGHNA and YNFKEQ. V was clipped by 2 bases and J by 6 bases, with 14 bases between them. DNA of the CDR3: TGTGCCAGCAGCCAACCCGGCAGGGGAGTCGAGCAGTACTTC. Translation gives CASSQPGRGVEQYF.

The chain joins TRBV5-1 to TRBJ2-7; D unclear. CDR3 length: 17 residues. Germline V gives CDR1 SGHRS, CDR2 YFSETQ. Trimming stripped 0 bases from V and 5 bases from J, with 21 bases between. The CDR3 is CASSLGTRGGKGNEQYF. In DNA, the CDR3 is TGCGCCAGCAGCTTGGGCACCCGTGGCGGAAAAGGTAACGAGCAGTACTTC.

This clone was seen more than once but under ten times. The chain employs TRBV14 and TRBJ1-1, with a weak D call TRBD1 (6 bases). Germline CDR1 SGHDN, CDR2 FVKESK. The ends were cut back, 4 bases at V and 1 base at J, with 7 bases in the middle. This CDR3 region has 13 residues. The CDR3 reads CASSRGGNTEAFF. For the CDR3, the DNA is TGTGCCAGCAGCCGAGGGGGGAACACTGAAGCTTTCTTT.

This clone has just one count. J is TRBJ1-5 and V is TRBV30, with D unresolved. CDR3 size: 14 residues. The germline CDR1 and CDR2 sequences are GTSNPN and SVGIG (reference sequence). Trimming took off 0 bases at V and 4 bases at J, with 10 bases between the two ends. The CDR3 DNA follows: TGTGCCTGGAGTGTCCGGGTCACAAATCAGCCCCAGCATTTT. Its translation is CAWSVRVTNQPQHF.

The chain combines TRBV18 with TRBJ1-2, with a weak D call TRBD1 (5 bases). V was pared by 3 bases and J by 2 bases, with 7 bases between. This CDR3 comprises 13 residues. Germline V gene data show CDR1 as KGHSH and CDR2 as LQKENI. In DNA, the CDR3 is TGTGCCAGCTCACCCGACAGCAACTATGGCTACACCTTC. Translation gives CASSPDSNYGYTF.

This clone has a handful of counts. J is TRBJ2-4 and V is TRBV2; TRBD2 aligns across 7 bases. Trimming took 10 bases from V and 8 from J; bases not matched to a gene: 11. There are 13 residues in the CDR3. Germline CDR1 and CDR2: SNHLY and FYNNEI. CDR3 amino acids: CATRLPGGDIQYF. CDR3 sequence (DNA): TGTGCCACCCGCCTTCCTGGGGGGGACATTCAGTACTTC.

The chain uses TRBV19 and TRBJ1-4; no firm D call. The V gene lost 6 bases and the J gene lost 11 bases, with 13 bases spanning the gap. The CDR3 has 12 amino acids. The germline V gene has CDR1 LNHDA and CDR2 SQIVND (reference sequence). The CDR3 is CASSPVSPKLFF. Written as DNA, the CDR3 is TGTGCCAGTAGCCCTGTATCCCCGAAACTGTTTTTT.

This clone occurred a few times. V gene TRBV19 combines with J gene TRBJ2-1; 10 positions agree with TRBD1. The CDR3 covers 14 residues. V trimming: 6 bases; J trimming: 5 bases; junction bases outside the gene matches: 4. Germline loops: CDR1 LNHDA, CDR2 SQIVND (reference sequence). CDR3 loop: CASSRDRGDNEQFF. CDR3 nucleotide sequence: TGTGCCAGTAGCCGGGACAGGGGCGACAATGAGCAGTTCTTC. The full variable domain, with the rest looked up from reference TRBV19 and TRBJ2-1, is DGGITQSPKYLFRKEGQNVTLSCEQNLNHDAMYWYRQDPGQGLRLIYYSQIVNDFQKGDIAEGYSVSREKKESFPLTVTSAQKNPTAFYLCASSRDRGDNEQFFGPGTRLTVL.

V is TRBV6-5 and J is TRBJ2-5, with TRBD2 matching over 9 bases. CDR1 and CDR2 (germline): MNHEY, SVGAGI. V trimming: 8 bases; J trimming: 4 bases; junction bases outside the gene matches: 8. The CDR3 consists of 14 residues. The CDR3 bases are TGTGCCAGCCTGGCGGGAGGGCCAGTAGAGACCCAGTACTTC. It encodes CASLAGGPVETQYF.

The V gene is TRBV11-2, the J gene TRBJ2-7, with TRBD2 matching over 11 bases. The CDR3 consists of 16 residues. Per germline, CDR1 SGHAT and CDR2 FQNNGV. The junction had 8 bases not matched to a gene; V was cut back by 2 bases and J by 5 bases. CDR3 sequence (DNA): TGTGCCAGCAGCTTAAAAATAGCGGGAGGGACCCACGAGCAGTACTTC. Its translation: CASSLKIAGGTHEQYF.

The chain's CDR3 is CATSRDLRPPSTKIWIETQYF. The CDR3 nucleotides are TGTGCCACCAGCAGAGATCTGCGGCCTCCGTCCACTAAGATATGGATAGAGACCCAGTACTTC. The genes are TRBV15 and TRBJ2-5, with no clear D. V lost 0 bases, J lost 4 bases, and 30 bases lay in between. This CDR3 has 21 amino acids. Germline values: CDR1 LNHNV, CDR2 YYDKDF (reference sequence).

This chain connects TRBV19 to TRBJ1-5, with 9 bases lining up with TRBD1. Germline CDR1 is LNHDA and CDR2 is SQIVND (reference sequence). The CDR3 loop spans 16 amino acids. With 3 bases clipped from V and 5 bases from J, the junction kept 8 bases outside the gene matches. Here the CDR3 reads CASSIAQGAKDQPQHF. The CDR3 DNA is TGTGCCAGTAGTATTGCACAGGGGGCTAAAGATCAGCCCCAGCATTTT.

The chain joins TRBV7-6 to TRBJ2-5; D remains ambiguous. V was clipped by 2 bases and J by 4 bases, with 8 bases between them. This CDR3 is built from 13 residues. Per the germline V gene, CDR1 is SGHVS and CDR2 is FNYEAQ. The CDR3: CASSLRRAETQYF. The CDR3 nucleotides read TGTGCCAGCAGCTTAAGAAGAGCAGAGACCCAGTACTTC. Together with reference TRBV7-6 and TRBJ2-5, the CDR3 gives the full variable domain: GAGVSQSPRYKVTKRGQDVALRCDPISGHVSLYWYRQALGQGPEFLTYFNYEAQQDKSGLPNDRFSAERPEGSISTLTIQRTEQRDSAMYRCASSLRRAETQYFGPGTRLLVL.

This clone was seen a handful of times. The chain carries TRBV7-9 and TRBJ1-1; no reliable D call. The CDR3 covers 14 residues. V was trimmed by 7 bases and J by 5 bases, leaving 17 bases between them. Germline values: CDR1 SEHNR, CDR2 FQNEAQ (reference sequence). CDR3 residues: CASTIRGPLTEAFF. The CDR3 DNA follows: TGTGCCAGCACCATCCGAGGCCCCCTAACTGAAGCTTTCTTT.

The chain uses TRBV18 and TRBJ2-7, with 10 bases that match TRBD1. This CDR3 contains 14 residues. The germline CDR1 and CDR2 sequences are KGHSH and LQKENI. V shed 4 bases and J 2 bases; nucleotides not matched to a gene: 2. CDR3 bases: TGTGCCAGCTCACTGGGACAGGGGCCCTACGAGCAGTACTTC. It codes for CASSLGQGPYEQYF.

The chain joins TRBV6-1 to TRBJ1-2, with unresolved D. Germline V gives CDR1 MNHNS, CDR2 SASEGT. The germline V and J ends were trimmed by 6 bases and 4 bases, with 15 bases remaining between them. The CDR3 totals 14 residues. The CDR3 here is CASSPVSTSYGYTF. CDR3 bases: TGTGCCAGCAGCCCAGTCAGTACCAGCTATGGCTACACCTTC.